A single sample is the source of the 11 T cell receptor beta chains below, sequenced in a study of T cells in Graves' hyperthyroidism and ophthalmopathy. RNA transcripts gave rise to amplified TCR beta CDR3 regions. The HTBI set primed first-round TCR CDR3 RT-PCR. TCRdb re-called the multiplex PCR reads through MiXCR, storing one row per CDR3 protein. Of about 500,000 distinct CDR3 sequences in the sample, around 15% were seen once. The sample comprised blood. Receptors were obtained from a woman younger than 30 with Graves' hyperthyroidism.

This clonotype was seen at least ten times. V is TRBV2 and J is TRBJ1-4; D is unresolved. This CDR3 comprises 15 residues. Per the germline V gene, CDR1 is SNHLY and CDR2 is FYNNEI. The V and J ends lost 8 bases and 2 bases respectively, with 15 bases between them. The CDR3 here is CASGKSRTTNEKLFF. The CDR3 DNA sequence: TGTGCCAGCGGGAAGTCCCGGACCACTAATGAAAAACTGTTTTTT.

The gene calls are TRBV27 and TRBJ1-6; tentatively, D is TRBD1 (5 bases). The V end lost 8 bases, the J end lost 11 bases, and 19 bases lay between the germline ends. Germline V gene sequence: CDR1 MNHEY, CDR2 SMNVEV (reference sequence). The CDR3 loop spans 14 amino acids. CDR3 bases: TGTGCCAGCCGCCGGGTGGGGGATTTACCACCCCTCCACTTT. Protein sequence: CASRRVGDLPPLHF.

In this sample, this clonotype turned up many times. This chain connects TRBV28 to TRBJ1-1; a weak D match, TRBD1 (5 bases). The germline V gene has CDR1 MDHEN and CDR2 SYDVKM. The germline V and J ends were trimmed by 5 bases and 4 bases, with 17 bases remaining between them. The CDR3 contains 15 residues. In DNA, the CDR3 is TGTGCCAGCAGTGAATGGGACGCCCGGGGCACTGAAGCTTTCTTT. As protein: CASSEWDARGTEAFF.

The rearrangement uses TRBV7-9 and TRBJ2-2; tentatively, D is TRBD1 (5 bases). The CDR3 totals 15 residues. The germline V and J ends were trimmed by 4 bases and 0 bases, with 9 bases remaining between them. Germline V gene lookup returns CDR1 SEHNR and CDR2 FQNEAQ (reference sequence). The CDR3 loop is CASSSTAPNTGELFF. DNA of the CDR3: TGTGCCAGCAGCTCGACAGCCCCGAACACCGGGGAGCTGTTTTTT.

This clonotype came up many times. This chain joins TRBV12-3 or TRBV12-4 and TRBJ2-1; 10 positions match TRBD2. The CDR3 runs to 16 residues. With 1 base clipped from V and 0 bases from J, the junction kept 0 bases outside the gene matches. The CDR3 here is CASSLGTSGSYNEQFF. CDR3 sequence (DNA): TGTGCCAGCAGTTTAGGGACTAGCGGCTCCTACAATGAGCAGTTCTTC.

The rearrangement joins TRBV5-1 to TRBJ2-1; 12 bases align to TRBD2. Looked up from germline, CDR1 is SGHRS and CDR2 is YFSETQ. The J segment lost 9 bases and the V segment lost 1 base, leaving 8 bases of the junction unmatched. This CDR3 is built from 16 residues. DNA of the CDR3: TGCGCCAGCAGCTTGTCCCTAGCGGGAGGGCCAAGTGAGCAGTTCTTC. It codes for CASSLSLAGGPSEQFF.

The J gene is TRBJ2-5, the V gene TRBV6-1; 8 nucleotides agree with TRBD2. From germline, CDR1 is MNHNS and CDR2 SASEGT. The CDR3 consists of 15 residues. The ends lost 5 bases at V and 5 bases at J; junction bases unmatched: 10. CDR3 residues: CASSPMWIAGETQYF. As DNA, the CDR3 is TGTGCCAGCAGTCCGATGTGGATAGCGGGGGAGACCCAGTACTTC.

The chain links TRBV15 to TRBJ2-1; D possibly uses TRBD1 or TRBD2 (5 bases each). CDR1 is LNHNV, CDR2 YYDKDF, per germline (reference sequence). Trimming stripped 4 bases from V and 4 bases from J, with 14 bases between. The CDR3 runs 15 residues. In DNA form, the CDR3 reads TGTGCCACCAGCACCCGGGACCGATTTTACAATGAGCAGTTCTTC. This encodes CATSTRDRFYNEQFF.

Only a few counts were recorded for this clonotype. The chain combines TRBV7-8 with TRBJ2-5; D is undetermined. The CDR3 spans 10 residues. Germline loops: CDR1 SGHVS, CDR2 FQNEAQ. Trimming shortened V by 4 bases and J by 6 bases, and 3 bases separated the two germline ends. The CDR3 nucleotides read TGTGCCAGCAGCTCTCAGACCCAGTACTTC. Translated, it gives CASSSQTQYF. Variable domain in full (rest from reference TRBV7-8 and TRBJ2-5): GAGVSQSPRYKVAKRGQDVALRCDPISGHVSLFWYQQALGQGPEFLTYFQNEAQLDKSGLPSDRFFAERPEGSVSTLKIQRTQQEDSAVYLCASSSQTQYFGPGTRLLVL.

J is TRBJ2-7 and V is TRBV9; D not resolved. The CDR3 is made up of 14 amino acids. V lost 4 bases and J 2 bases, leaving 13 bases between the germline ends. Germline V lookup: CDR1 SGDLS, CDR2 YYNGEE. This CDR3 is CASSPSRWTYEQYF. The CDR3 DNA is TGTGCCAGCAGCCCGAGTAGATGGACCTACGAGCAGTACTTC.

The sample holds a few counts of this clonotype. CDR3 nucleotides: TGTGCCAGCAGTCAAGGACAGGGGGTTCAGCCCCAGCATTTT. Translating gives CASSQGQGVQPQHF. The gene calls are TRBV28 and TRBJ1-5, with 10 positions matching TRBD1. J lost 6 bases, V lost 5 bases, and 4 bases had no gene match. The germline CDR1 and CDR2 sequences are MDHEN and SYDVKM. This CDR3 is built from 14 residues.